This T cell receptor beta chain was captured by sequencing in a study of cytomegalovirus exposure and HLA in healthy donors (dated 2017 in TCRdb). With respect to the entire study: An earlier analysis of more than 550 of the donors reported 276 Gb of sequence data and 95 million to 130 million unique TCR beta sequences obtained from 180 million or so T cells. A later genetic analysis used genome-wide SNP genotypes for about 60% of the roughly 670 donors, treating that subset as a discovery cohort. Typing coverage differed by locus: A, B, C, DRB1 and DQB1 were typed in about 620-630 donors, DQA1 in about 510, DPA1 in nearly 610, and DPB1 in 400 to 490. In an earlier analysis of 500 to 650 of the donors, high-throughput TCR beta sequencing was used to judge whether each TCR beta V gene segment behaved as functional or pseudogenic. The genetic ancestry cluster associated with self-reported Caucasian donors included 65% to 90% of the 398 genotyped donors. A later analysis re-examined previously published TCR beta repertoires from roughly 650 donors and added high-resolution HLA genotyping to investigate patterns of TCR occurrence. The study profiled the T cell repertoires of about 640 subjects by immunosequencing and related them to cytomegalovirus serostatus. The study combined high-throughput TCR immunosequencing, statistical association of individual TCRs with disease status, and machine learning to predict cytomegalovirus infection status. Roughly five DR-DQ haplotypes were treated as single units for association and clustering because of strong linkage in the cohort. Every repertoire in the discovery cohort had been generated on one and the same sequencing platform. HLA typing included class I and class II loci at four-digit resolution. Rather than using new phenotypic data, the later analysis identified candidate immune exposures from TCR beta sequences and from how often those sequences occurred across donors. An early release covering 500 to 750 HLA-typed donors comprised about 290 gigabases of sequencing data and 65 million to 100 million unique TCR sequences. A separate validation cohort of roughly 120 different subjects was used in addition to the roughly 670-subject first cohort. Among 300 to 500 genotyped donors of the cohort, an average of roughly 230,000 unique TCR beta nucleotide sequences was sequenced per donor, of which about 18% were non-productive. Donor age, sex, ethnicity and CMV serostatus were collected together with the repertoire data. The study aimed to test whether signatures of past pathogen exposure could be identified by cataloging public T cell receptors.

What the study reported, not specific to this receptor: A later analysis found that HLA-associated TCR beta chains were more clonally expanded and had lower generation probabilities than equally common non-associated chains. Only TCR beta chains were sequenced in this cohort, and the absence of alpha or paired-chain data limited detectable features. A later analysis reported that several top co-occurrence clusters appeared linked to parvovirus B19, influenza, CMV and Epstein-Barr virus. According to the authors, the approach could potentially be generalized to other disease states and immunological phenotypes. A later genetic analysis associated a missense DCLRE1C variant with V-gene and J-gene trimming of TCR beta chains, and an independent cohort replicated the association. At a false discovery rate of 0.05, a later analysis linked under 20,000 TCR beta sequences to specific HLA alleles. A further reported finding was that TCR beta sequences accurately predicted the HLA-A and HLA-B alleles for most subjects in the first cohort. A later genetic analysis reported fewer N-insertions in productive TCRs among donors in an Asian-associated ancestry cluster than the roughly 700-donor mean. Because counts were too low, under 20 rarely observed V segments, including chromosome 9 orphons, were left out of the earlier analysis of about 620 of the donors. For the cohort, immune exposure information was limited to CMV serostatus. In a later analysis, most CMV-associated TCR beta chains were found to appear HLA-restricted, with HLA associations seemingly driven largely by CMV exposure. When HLA alleles, especially DR and DQ, strongly co-occurred, attributing TCR associations to individual alleles was difficult. Across donors, most TCR sequences were observed very rarely, whereas some public TCRs were present in many individuals. HLA typing was unavailable for some donors at each locus, so association tests used only the typed subset. A few of the identified cytomegalovirus-associated TCR beta chains were confirmed in vitro to be specific for cytomegalovirus antigens. In a later analysis, TCR association rates were found to vary across HLA loci, with the most associated TCRs seen for DRB1 alleles and the fewest for HLA-C alleles. Some IMGT-functional V segments, including TRBV6-2 and TRBV6-3, could not be told apart with the 87-base-pair reads, so those segments were excluded. Linkage disequilibrium might explain the correlated functional status among segregating V segments, but an unknown experimental factor could not be excluded. The classifier was reported to diagnose cytomegalovirus status with high specificity and sensitivity in both the original and validation cohorts. The study listed around 160 TCR beta chains as associated with cytomegalovirus. An earlier analysis of several hundred of the donors showed that most TCR beta V segments appeared in productive rearrangements either about 87% or about 30% of the time, which broadly matched IMGT annotations. A cluster of highly shared sequence variants was judged likely to represent a technical artifact of the sequencing pipeline. The presence/absence analyses assumed that sequencing depth was roughly uniform across donors, and that assumption may not be true.

From the germline V gene, CDR1 is SGHDN and CDR2 is FVKESK. Compared with germline, V lacks 2 bases and J lacks 0 bases; bases without a gene match: 7. The CDR3, cysteine through phenylalanine, is 17 amino acids long. CDR3 DNA only is kept here, 51 bases in frame from base 1. Library preparation used the immunoSEQ multiplex PCR assay. For the multiplex PCR, a mixture combining 60 forward primers for TCR Vbeta segments and 13 reverse primers for TCR Jbeta segments was used. The CDR3 region of rearranged TCR beta genes was amplified from genomic DNA by a multiplex PCR assay. On the Illumina HiSeq System, the amplified TCR beta libraries were sequenced as 87-base-pair reads. Per the authors' processing: A later analysis counted around 72 million unique TCR beta chains across the 550 to 750 repertoires, and some 12 million of these chains were shared by at least two donors. To remove PCR and sequencing errors, raw reads were error-corrected and collapsed into unique sequences using a nearest-neighbor algorithm that merged closely related sequences. Alignment of CDR3 sequences to IMGT reference sequences was used to assign V, D and J gene segments. Each retained sequence needed at least a six-nucleotide match to both a V gene segment and a J gene segment. Rearrangements were called productive when the CDR3 lacked stop codons and stayed in frame with V and J; all others were non-productive. CDR3 was defined according to IMGT convention as the region running from the second conserved V-encoded cysteine to the conserved J-encoded phenylalanine. The earlier analysis of fewer than 700 of the donors excluded sequences that lacked an unambiguous match to a single V gene segment. In an earlier analysis of approximately 590 of the donors, V segments were called functional above 56.7% productive rearrangements and were called segregating when the between-donor standard deviation exceeded 5%. A statistical classification framework was developed to diagnose cytomegalovirus status using the catalog of TCR beta chain sequences. In a later analysis, TCR nucleotide sequences were compared against IMGT/GENE-DB human TR gene sequences so that V and J genes could be assigned. Using the TCRdist pipeline, a later analysis assigned CDR3 sequences along with most-parsimonious VDJ recombination scenarios. In a later analysis, every TCR beta chain was defined by the combination of its CDR3 amino acid sequence and its V-gene family, and reads without a unique V-gene family were dropped. As a way to deal with suspected cross-contamination and a sequencing artifact, a later analysis dropped hundreds of nucleotide sequences that were highly shared and had low generation probability. For each public chain, a later analysis derived a clonal expansion index from normalized ranks of inferred template counts within each repertoire. In a later analysis, generation probabilities were computed with a VDJ recombination model fitted to out-of-frame rearrangements, and the resulting probabilities were checked against IGoR. Hypergeometric tests were used in a later analysis to score TCR-TCR, TCR-HLA and TCR-CMV co-occurrence, with a repertoire-size bias correction applied to the TCR pairs. To estimate false discovery rates, a later analysis permuted the HLA or CMV assignments 20 times. A later analysis grouped co-occurring TCRs with DBSCAN, adding TCRdist sequence similarity when clustering within HLA-allele-positive subsets. Co-occurrence clustering excluded repertoires with fewer than 30,000 or more than 120,000 public chains, plus five with anomalous nucleotide sharing. The source is immuneACCESS, and TCRdb retained only in-frame sequences with V and J called. Part of the clones is not carried over; for the studies checked, unresolved V genes explain less than half of this, and the remainder is unexplained. The DNA gave D and trimming, while V, J and clone size come from that table. The sample data list about 160,000 clones, and 81% of these were observed just once. 13% of the sample goes to the ten largest clones.

With regard to this clone: Its antigen is not yet known. Base qualities are not recorded, but no much larger clone differs from it by a single base.

In total, 630 or so healthy bone marrow donors made up the cohort. Cohort members were all nominally healthy when sampled, although unrecorded immune exposures were likely present. The donor tested CMV seronegative, placing the donor among the approximately 400 seronegative members of the cohort. A peripheral blood sample was provided by each donor, and peripheral blood mononuclear cells were used for TCR beta sequencing. Genomic DNA extraction from the blood cell samples was performed with the Qiagen DNeasy Blood Extraction Kit. The TCR was taken from a woman aged 45-65 years in good health and CMV-seronegative. Recombination connected TRBV14 to TRBJ1-1, and 9 junction bases match TRBD1. The specimen sequenced was PBMCs. The CDR3 corresponds to CASSQKQGAWMNTEAFF. The DNA is as follows: TGTGCCAGCAGCCAAAAACAGGGGGCCTGGATGAACACTGAAGCTTTCTTT.